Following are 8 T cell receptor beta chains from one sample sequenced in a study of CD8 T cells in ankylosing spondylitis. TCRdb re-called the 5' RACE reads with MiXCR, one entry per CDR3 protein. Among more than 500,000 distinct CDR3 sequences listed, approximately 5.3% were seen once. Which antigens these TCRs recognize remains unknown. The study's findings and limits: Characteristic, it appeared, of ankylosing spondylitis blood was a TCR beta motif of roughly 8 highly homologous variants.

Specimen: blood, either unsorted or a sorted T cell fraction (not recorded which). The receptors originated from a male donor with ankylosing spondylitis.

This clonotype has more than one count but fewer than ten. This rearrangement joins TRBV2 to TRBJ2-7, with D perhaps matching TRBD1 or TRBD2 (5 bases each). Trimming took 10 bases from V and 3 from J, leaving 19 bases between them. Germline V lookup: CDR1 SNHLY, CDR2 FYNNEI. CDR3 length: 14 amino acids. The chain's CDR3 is CAITAAGSIYEQYF. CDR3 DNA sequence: TGTGCCATCACGGCGGCAGGGAGTATCTACGAGCAGTACTTC.

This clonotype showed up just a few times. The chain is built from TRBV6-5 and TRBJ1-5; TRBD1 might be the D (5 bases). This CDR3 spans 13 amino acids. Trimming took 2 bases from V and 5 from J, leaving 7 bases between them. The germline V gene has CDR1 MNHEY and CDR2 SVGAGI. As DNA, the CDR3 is TGTGCCAGCAGTTACGGGACCCATCAGCCCCAGCATTTT. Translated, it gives CASSYGTHQPQHF.

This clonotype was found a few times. In DNA, the CDR3 is TGTGCCAGCAGATTCCGGGGGCTGAAGGAGACCCAGTACTTC. Its protein is CASRFRGLKETQYF. This chain links TRBV28 with TRBJ2-5; D is perhaps TRBD1 or TRBD2 (6 bases each). The germline V gene has CDR1 MDHEN and CDR2 SYDVKM. The CDR3 consists of 14 residues. V was cut by 6 bases and J by 5 bases, with 16 bases left in between.

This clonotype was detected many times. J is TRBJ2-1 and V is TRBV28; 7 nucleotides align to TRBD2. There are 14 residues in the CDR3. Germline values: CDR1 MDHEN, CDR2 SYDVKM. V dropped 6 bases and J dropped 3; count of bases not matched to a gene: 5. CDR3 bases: TGTGCCAGCAGGGTTGGGGGGGGCTACAATGAGCAGTTCTTC. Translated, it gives CASRVGGGYNEQFF.

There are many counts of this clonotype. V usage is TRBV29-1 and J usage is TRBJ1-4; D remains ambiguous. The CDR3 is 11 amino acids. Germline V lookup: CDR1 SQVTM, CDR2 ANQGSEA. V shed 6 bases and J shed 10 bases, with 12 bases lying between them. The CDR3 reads CSVGGLGKLFF. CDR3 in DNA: TGCAGCGTAGGCGGACTGGGAAAACTGTTTTTT.

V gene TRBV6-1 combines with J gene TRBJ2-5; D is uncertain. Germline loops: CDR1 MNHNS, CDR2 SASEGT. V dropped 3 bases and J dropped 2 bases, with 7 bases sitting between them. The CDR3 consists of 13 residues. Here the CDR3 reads CASSDFQQETQYF. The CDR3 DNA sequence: TGTGCCAGCAGTGATTTCCAGCAAGAGACCCAGTACTTC.

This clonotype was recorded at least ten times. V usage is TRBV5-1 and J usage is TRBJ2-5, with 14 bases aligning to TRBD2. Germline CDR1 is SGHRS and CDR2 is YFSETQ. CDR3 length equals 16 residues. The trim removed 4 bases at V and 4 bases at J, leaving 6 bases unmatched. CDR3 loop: CASSLGLAGGRETQYF. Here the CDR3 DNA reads TGCGCCAGCAGCCTCGGACTAGCGGGAGGTAGAGAGACCCAGTACTTC.

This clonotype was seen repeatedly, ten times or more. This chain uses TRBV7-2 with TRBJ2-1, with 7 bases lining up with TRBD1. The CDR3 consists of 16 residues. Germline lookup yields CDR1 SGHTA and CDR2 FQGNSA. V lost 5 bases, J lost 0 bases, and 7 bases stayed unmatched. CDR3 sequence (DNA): TGTGCCAGCAGCCCCACAGGGGCCCACTCCTACAATGAGCAGTTCTTC. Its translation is CASSPTGAHSYNEQFF.